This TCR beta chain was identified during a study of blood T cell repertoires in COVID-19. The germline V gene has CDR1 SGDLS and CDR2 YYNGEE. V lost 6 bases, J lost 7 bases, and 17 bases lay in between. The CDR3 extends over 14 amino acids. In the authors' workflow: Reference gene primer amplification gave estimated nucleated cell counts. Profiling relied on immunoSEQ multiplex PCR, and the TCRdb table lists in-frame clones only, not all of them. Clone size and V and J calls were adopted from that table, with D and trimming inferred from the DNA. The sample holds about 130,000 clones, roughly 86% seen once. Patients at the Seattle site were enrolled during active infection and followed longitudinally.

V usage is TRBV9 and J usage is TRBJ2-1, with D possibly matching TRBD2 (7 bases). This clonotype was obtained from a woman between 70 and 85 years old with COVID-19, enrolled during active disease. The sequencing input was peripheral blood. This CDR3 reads CASTRGGGGNEQFF. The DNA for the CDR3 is TGTGCCAGCACCAGAGGGGGGGGAGGTAATGAGCAGTTCTTC. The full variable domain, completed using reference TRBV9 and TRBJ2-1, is DSGVTQTPKHLITATGQRVTLRCSPRSGDLSVYWYQQSLDQGLQFLIQYYNGEERAKGNILERFSAQQFPDLHSELNLSSLELGDSALYFCASTRGGGGNEQFFGPGTRLTVL.